This entry concerns a single TCR beta chain. What it recognizes is unknown. This specimen belongs to a study of T cell repertoires in cytomegalovirus infection. Overall study: Signatures in public TCR beta sequences pointed to both CMV infection and matching HLA type. Study results and limitations: Dominating the ex vivo response were TCR beta clonotypes that were CMV-specific and HLA-C-restricted. Cumulative frequency of public TCR beta families picked out carriers of CMV plus the relevant HLA.

One entry per CDR3 protein, called by TCRdb with MiXCR from the reads. This table holds around 190,000 distinct CDR3 sequences, around an eighth found once. The germline V gene encodes CDR1 DFQATT and CDR2 SNEGSKA (reference sequence). This CDR3 spans 18 amino acids. Trimming removed 2 bases from V and 0 bases from J; junction bases left unmatched: 13. The sequenced material came from PBMCs. The source of this sequence is a human donor in good health (CMV status not recorded). Some clones in this sample may be carry-over from other donors' samples. The chain joins TRBV20-1 to TRBJ2-3, with TRBD2 matching over 8 bases. The CDR3 is CSARLLVQRGSSTDTQYF. CDR3 DNA: TGCAGTGCTAGACTCCTGGTCCAGCGGGGGTCTAGCACAGATACGCAGTATTTT.